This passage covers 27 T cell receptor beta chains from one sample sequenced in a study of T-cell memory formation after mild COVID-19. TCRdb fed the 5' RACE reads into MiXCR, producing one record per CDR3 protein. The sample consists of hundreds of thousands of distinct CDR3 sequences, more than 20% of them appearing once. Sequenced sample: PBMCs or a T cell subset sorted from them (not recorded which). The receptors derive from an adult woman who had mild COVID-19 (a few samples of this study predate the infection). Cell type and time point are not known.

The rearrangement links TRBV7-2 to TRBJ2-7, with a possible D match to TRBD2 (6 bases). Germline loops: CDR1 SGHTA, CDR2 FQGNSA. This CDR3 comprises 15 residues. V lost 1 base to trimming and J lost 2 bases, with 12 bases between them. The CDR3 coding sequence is TGTGCCAGCAGCTTAGTTGGGGGGTCTACCTACGAGCAGTACTTC. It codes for CASSLVGGSTYEQYF. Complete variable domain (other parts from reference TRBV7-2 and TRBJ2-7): GAGVSQSPSNKVTEKGKDVELRCDPISGHTALYWYRQSLGQGLEFLIYFQGNSAPDKSGLPSDRFSAERTGGSVSTLTIQRTQQEDSAVYLCASSLVGGSTYEQYFGPGTRLTVT.

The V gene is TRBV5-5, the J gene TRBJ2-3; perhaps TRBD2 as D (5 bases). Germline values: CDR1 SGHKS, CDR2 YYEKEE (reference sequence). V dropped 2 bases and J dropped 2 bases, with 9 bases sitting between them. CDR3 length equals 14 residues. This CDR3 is CASSLRELTDTQYF. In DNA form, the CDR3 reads TGTGCCAGCAGCTTAAGGGAGCTCACAGATACGCAGTATTTT.

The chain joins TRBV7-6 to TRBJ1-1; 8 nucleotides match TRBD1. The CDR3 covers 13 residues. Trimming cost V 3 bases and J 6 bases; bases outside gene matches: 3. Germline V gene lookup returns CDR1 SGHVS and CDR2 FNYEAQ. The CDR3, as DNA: TGTGCCAGCAGCTTCGGACAGGGCGCTGAAGCTTTCTTT. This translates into CASSFGQGAEAFF.

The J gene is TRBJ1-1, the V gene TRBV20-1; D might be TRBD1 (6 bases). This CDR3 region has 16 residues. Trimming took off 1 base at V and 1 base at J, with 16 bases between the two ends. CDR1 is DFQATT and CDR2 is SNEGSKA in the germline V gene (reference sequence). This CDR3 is CSARVGSDRRNTEAFF. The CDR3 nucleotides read TGCAGTGCTAGAGTGGGTTCCGACAGGAGGAACACTGAAGCTTTCTTT.

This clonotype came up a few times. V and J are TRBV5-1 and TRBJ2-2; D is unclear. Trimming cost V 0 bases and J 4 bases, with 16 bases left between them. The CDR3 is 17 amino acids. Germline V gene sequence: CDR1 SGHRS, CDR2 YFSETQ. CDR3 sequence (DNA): TGCGCCAGCAGCTTGGGGGAAAACCGGGTCACCACCGGGGAGCTGTTTTTT. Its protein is CASSLGENRVTTGELFF. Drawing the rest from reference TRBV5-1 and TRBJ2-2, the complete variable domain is KAGVTQTPRYLIKTRGQQVTLSCSPISGHRSVSWYQQTPGQGLQFLFEYFSETQRNKGNFPGRFSGRQFSNSRSEMNVSTLELGDSALYLCASSLGENRVTTGELFFGEGSRLTVL.

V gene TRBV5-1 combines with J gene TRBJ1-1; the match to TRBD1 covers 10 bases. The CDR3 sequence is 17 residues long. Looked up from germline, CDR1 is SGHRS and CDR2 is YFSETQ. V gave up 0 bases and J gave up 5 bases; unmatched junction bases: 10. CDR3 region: CASSLAVLGQGHTEAFF. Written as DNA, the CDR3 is TGCGCCAGCAGCTTGGCCGTGCTGGGACAGGGGCATACTGAAGCTTTCTTT.

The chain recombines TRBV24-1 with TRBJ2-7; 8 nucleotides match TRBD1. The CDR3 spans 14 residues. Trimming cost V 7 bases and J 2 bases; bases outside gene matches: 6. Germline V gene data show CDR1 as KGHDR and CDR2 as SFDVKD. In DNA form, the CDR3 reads TGTGCCACCAGCCAGGGGGCGGGGACCTACGAGCAGTACTTC. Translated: CATSQGAGTYEQYF.

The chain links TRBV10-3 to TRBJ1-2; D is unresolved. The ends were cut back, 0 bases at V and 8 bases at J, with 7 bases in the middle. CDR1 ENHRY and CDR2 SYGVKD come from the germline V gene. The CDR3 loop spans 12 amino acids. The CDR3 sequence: CAISESPSGYTF. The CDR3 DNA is TGTGCCATCAGTGAGTCTCCCTCGGGCTACACCTTC.

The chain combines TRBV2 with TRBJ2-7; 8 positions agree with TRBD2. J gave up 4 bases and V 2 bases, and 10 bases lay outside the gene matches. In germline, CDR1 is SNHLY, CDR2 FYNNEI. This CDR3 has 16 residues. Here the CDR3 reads CASSEMGAGVAYEQYF. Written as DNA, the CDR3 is TGTGCCAGCAGTGAAATGGGAGCGGGAGTCGCATACGAGCAGTACTTC.

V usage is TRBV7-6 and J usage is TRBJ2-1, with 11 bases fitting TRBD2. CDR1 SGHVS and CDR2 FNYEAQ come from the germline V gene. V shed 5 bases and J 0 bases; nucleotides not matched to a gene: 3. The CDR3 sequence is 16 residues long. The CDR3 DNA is TGTGCCAGCAGCCGTAGCGGGGGGGCCTCCTACAATGAGCAGTTCTTC. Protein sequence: CASSRSGGASYNEQFF.

CDR3 loop: CASSPRQSTDTQYF. DNA of the CDR3: TGTGCCAGCAGCCCACGACAGTCCACAGATACGCAGTATTTT. This rearrangement joins TRBV7-9 to TRBJ2-3; weak D call: TRBD1 (5 bases). V was pared by 5 bases and J by 2 bases, with 11 bases between. The germline CDR1 and CDR2 sequences are SEHNR and FQNEAQ (reference sequence). This CDR3 has 14 residues.

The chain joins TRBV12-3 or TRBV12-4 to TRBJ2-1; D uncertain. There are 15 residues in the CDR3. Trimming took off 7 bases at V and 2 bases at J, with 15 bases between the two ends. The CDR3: CASNLGLNPYNEQFF. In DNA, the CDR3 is TGTGCCAGCAACCTGGGCTTGAACCCCTACAATGAGCAGTTCTTC.

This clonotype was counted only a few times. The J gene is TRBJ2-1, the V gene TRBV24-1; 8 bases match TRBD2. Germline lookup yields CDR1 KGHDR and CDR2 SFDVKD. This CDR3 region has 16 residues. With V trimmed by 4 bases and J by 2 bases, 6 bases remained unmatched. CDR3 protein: CATSDNSGATYNEQFF. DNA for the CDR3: TGTGCCACCAGTGACAATAGCGGGGCTACCTACAATGAGCAGTTCTTC.

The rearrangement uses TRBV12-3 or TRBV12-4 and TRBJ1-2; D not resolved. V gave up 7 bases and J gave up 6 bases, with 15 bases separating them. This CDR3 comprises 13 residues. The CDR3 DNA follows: TGTGCCAGCACTGGACCGAGGAGCCATGGCTACACCTTC. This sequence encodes CASTGPRSHGYTF.

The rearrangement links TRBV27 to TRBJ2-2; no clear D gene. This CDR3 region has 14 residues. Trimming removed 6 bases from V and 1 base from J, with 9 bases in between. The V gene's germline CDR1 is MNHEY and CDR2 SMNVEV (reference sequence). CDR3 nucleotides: TGTGCCAGCAGAATGATAGGGAACACCGGGGAGCTGTTTTTT. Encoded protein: CASRMIGNTGELFF.

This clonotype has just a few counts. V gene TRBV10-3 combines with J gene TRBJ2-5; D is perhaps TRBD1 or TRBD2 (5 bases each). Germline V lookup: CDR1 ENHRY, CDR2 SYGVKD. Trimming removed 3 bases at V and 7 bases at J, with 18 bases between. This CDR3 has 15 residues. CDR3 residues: CAISEPGGAHGTQYF. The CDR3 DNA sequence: TGTGCCATCAGTGAACCTGGGGGAGCCCATGGGACCCAGTACTTC.

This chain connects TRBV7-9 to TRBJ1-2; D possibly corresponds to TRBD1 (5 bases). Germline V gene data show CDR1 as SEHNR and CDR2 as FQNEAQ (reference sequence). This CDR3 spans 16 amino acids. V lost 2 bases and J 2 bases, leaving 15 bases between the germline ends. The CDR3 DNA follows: TGTGCCAGCAGCTTATTAGTCGGGGCTTCAAACTATGGCTACACCTTC. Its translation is CASSLLVGASNYGYTF.

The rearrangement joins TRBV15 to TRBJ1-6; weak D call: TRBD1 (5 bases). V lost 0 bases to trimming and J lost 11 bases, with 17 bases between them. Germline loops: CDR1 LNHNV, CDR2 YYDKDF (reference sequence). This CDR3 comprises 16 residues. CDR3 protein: CATSRDPRQPEPPLHF. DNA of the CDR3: TGTGCCACCAGCAGAGACCCCCGACAGCCGGAACCACCCCTCCACTTT.

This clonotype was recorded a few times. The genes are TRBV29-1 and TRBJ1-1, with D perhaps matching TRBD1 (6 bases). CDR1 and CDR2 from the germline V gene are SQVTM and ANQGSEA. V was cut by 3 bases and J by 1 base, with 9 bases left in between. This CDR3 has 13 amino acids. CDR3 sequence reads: CSVDLRGNTEAFF. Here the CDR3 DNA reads TGCAGCGTTGATCTCAGGGGGAACACTGAAGCTTTCTTT.

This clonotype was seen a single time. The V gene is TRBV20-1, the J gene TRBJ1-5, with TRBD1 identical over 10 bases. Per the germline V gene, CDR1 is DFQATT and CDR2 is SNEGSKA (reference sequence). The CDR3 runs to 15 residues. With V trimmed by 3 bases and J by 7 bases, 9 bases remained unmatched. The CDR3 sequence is CSASDRGQGRQPQHF. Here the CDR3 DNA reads TGCAGTGCTAGTGACCGGGGACAGGGGAGGCAGCCCCAGCATTTT.

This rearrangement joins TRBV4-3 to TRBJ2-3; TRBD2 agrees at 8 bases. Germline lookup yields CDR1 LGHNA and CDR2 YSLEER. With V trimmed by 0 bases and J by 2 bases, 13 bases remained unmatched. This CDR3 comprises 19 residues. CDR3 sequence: CASSQERSSGPSATDTQYF. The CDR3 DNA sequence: TGCGCCAGCAGCCAAGAACGATCTAGCGGGCCGAGTGCCACAGATACGCAGTATTTT.

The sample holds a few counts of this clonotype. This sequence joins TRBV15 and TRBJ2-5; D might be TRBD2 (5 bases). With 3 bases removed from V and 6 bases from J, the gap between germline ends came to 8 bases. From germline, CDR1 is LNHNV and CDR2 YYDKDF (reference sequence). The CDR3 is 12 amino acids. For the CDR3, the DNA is TGTGCCACCAGCAGGTCCGGGAAGACCCAGTACTTC. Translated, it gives CATSRSGKTQYF. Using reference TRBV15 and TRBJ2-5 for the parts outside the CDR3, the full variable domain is DAMVIQNPRYQVTQFGKPVTLSCSQTLNHNVMYWYQQKSSQAPKLLFHYYDKDFNNEADTPDNFQSRRPNTSFCFLDIRSPGLGDTAMYLCATSRSGKTQYFGPGTRLLVL.

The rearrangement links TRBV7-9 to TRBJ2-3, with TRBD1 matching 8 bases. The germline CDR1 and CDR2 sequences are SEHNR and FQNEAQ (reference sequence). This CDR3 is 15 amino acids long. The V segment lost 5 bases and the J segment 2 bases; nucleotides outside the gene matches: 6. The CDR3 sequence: CASSVRQGITDTQYF. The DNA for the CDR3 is TGTGCCAGCAGCGTAAGACAGGGGATCACAGATACGCAGTATTTT.

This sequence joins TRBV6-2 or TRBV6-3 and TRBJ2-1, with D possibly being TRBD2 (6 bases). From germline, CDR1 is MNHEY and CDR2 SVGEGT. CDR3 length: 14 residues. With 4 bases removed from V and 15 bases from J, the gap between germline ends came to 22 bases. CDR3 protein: CASSSRRISGGVFF. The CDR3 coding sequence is TGTGCCAGCAGTTCCCGAAGAATAAGCGGAGGGGTGTTCTTC.

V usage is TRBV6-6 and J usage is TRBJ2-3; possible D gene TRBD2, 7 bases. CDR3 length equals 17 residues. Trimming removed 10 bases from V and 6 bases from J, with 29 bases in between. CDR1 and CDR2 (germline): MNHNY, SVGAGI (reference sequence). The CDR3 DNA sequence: TGTGCCACAAGACTCTGGGGGGGGGCCCCCGAGAGGGATACGCAGTATTTT. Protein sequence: CATRLWGGAPERDTQYF.

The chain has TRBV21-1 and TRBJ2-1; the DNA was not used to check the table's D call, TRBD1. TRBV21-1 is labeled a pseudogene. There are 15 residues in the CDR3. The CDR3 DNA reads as TGTGCCAGCAGCAAAGGTCCCCCCGGGATCAATGAGCAGTTCTTC. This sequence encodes CASSKGPPGINEQFF.

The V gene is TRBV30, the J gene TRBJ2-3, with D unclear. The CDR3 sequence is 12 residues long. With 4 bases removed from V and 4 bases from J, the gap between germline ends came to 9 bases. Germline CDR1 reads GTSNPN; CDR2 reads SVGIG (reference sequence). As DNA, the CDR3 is TGTGCCTGGAATCCTGGGGCAGATACGCAGTATTTT. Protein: CAWNPGADTQYF.